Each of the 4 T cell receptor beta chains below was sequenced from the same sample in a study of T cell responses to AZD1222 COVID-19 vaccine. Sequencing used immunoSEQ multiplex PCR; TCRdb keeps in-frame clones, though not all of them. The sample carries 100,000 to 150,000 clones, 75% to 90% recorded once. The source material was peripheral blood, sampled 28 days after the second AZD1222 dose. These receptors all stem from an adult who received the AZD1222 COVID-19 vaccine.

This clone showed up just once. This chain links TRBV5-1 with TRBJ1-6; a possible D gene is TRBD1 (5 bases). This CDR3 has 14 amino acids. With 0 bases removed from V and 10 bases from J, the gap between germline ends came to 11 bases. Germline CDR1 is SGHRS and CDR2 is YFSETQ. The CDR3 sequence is CASSLEGTGSPLHF. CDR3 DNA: TGCGCCAGCAGCTTGGAGGGGACCGGATCACCCCTCCACTTT.

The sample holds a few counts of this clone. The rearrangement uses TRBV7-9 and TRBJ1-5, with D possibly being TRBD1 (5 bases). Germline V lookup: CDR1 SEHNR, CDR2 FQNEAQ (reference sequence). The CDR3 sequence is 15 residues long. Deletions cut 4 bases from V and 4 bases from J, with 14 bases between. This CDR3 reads CASSSIGDGNQPQHF. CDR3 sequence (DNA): TGTGCCAGCAGCTCAATAGGGGACGGTAATCAGCCCCAGCATTTT.

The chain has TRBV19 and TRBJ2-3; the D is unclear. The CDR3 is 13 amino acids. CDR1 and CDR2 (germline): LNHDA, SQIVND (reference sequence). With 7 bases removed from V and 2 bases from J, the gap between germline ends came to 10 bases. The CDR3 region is CASTDQYTDTQYF. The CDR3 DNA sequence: TGTGCCAGTACCGACCAATACACAGATACGCAGTATTTT.

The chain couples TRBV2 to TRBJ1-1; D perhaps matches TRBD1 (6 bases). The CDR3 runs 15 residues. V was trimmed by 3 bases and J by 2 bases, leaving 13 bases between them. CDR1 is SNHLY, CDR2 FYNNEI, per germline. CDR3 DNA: TGTGCCAGCAGTGATAGACAGGCCCAAAACACTGAAGCTTTCTTT. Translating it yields CASSDRQAQNTEAFF.